The sequence of this T cell receptor (beta chain) was determined in a study of T-cell memory formation after mild COVID-19. This CDR3 spans 13 amino acids. The V and J ends lost 3 bases and 3 bases, in that order; junction bases with no gene match: 2. The V gene's germline CDR1 is SGHAT and CDR2 FQNNGV. MiXCR, run by TCRdb on the 5' RACE reads, gives a single entry per CDR3 protein. The profile shows approximately 12,000 distinct CDR3 sequences, 15% to 20% of them singletons. This sequence was found in a man between 18 and 35 years old who had mild COVID-19 (a few samples of this study predate the infection). Cell type and time point are not known. The sample comprised PBMCs or a T cell subset sorted from them (not recorded which). J is TRBJ2-7 and V is TRBV11-2, with 7 positions matching TRBD2. The CDR3 loop reads CASSLGGGYEQYF. The CDR3, as DNA: TGTGCCAGCAGCTTGGGGGGGGGCTACGAGCAGTACTTC.